The 28 T cell receptor beta chains in this list originate from one sample, sequenced in a study of T cells in Graves' hyperthyroidism and ophthalmopathy. TCR beta CDR3 regions were amplified from RNA. A set of HTBI primers served as the primers for a first-round RT-PCR of the TCR CDR3. One entry per CDR3 protein results from TCRdb running MiXCR on the multiplex PCR reads. The repertoire has about 840,000 distinct CDR3 sequences, roughly 37% of them found once; the top ten carry 8.9%. The source material was blood. These TCRs come from a man aged 18-30 years with Graves' hyperthyroidism.

To note about this clonotype: A junction boundary mismatches the germline segment, possibly from a read error. V gene TRBV24-1 combines with J gene TRBJ2-7; D may correspond to TRBD1 or TRBD2 (5 bases each). The CDR3 covers 14 residues. Germline assignment: CDR1 KGHDR and CDR2 SFDVKD. This CDR3 reads CASSLGQAAYEQYF. The CDR3 DNA follows: TGTGCCAGCAGTTTGGGGCAAGCGGCCTACGAGCAGTACTTC.

The chain employs TRBV20-1 and TRBJ2-7; possibly TRBD2 for D (6 bases). Germline-derived CDR1 and CDR2 are DFQATT and SNEGSKA (reference sequence). The CDR3 sequence is 13 residues long. V dropped 4 bases and J dropped 4 bases, with 14 bases sitting between them. CDR3 nucleotides: TGCAGTGCTATAGATAGCGGAAGATACGAGCAGTACTTC. Its protein is CSAIDSGRYEQYF.

This clonotype was seen at least ten times. The rearrangement links TRBV12-3 or TRBV12-4 to TRBJ1-1, with D unclear. V gave up 2 bases and J gave up 6 bases, with 7 bases separating them. The CDR3 is 12 residues long. CDR3 sequence reads: CASSLLRAEAFF. CDR3 nucleotide sequence: TGTGCCAGCAGTTTACTGAGGGCTGAAGCTTTCTTT.

This clonotype occurred a few times. The gene calls are TRBV7-2 and TRBJ2-7, with TRBD1 matching over 10 bases. Germline lookup yields CDR1 SGHTA and CDR2 FQGNSA. The length of the CDR3 is 15 residues. V gave up 5 bases and J gave up 2 bases; unmatched junction bases: 6. CDR3: CASSGPGTGAYEQYF. The DNA for the CDR3 is TGTGCCAGCAGCGGGCCTGGGACAGGGGCCTACGAGCAGTACTTC.

The chain recombines TRBV7-9 with TRBJ2-7, with 8 bases aligning to TRBD1. This CDR3 region has 14 residues. After removal of 6 bases from V and 5 bases from J, the junction contained 9 bases not matched to a gene. From germline, CDR1 is SEHNR and CDR2 FQNEAQ (reference sequence). The CDR3 DNA follows: TGTGCCAGCAGTTTTGAGGGGACAGGCGACGAGCAGTACTTC. Protein product: CASSFEGTGDEQYF.

The sample holds many counts of this clonotype. The chain recombines TRBV2 with TRBJ1-6; D perhaps matches TRBD1 (5 bases). From germline, CDR1 is SNHLY and CDR2 FYNNEI. There are 16 residues in the CDR3. Trimming removed 2 bases from V and 10 bases from J, with 18 bases in between. The CDR3 is CASSESRRGFESPLHF. The CDR3 DNA reads TGTGCCAGCAGTGAAAGCCGTCGGGGGTTTGAATCACCCCTCCACTTT.

This clonotype was found many times. The chain recombines TRBV29-1 with TRBJ1-1; D possibly corresponds to TRBD1 (5 bases). CDR1 and CDR2 from the germline V gene are SQVTM and ANQGSEA. CDR3 length equals 14 residues. Deletions cut 5 bases from V and 4 bases from J, with 17 bases between. The CDR3 DNA follows: TGCAGCGTTCTACAGGCCCCAGACGGCACTGAAGCTTTCTTT. Translation gives CSVLQAPDGTEAFF.

In this sample, this clonotype turned up many times. This sequence joins TRBV20-1 and TRBJ1-1; 7 bases fit TRBD1. The CDR3 is 11 amino acids. V trimming: 0 bases; J trimming: 10 bases; junction bases outside the gene matches: 2. CDR1 DFQATT and CDR2 SNEGSKA come from the germline V gene (reference sequence). CDR3 amino acids: CSARDSGGAFF. The DNA for the CDR3 is TGCAGTGCTAGAGATTCAGGGGGAGCTTTCTTT.

There are a few counts of this clonotype. The chain employs TRBV12-3 or TRBV12-4 and TRBJ1-2; 7 bases map to TRBD1. The CDR3 runs 13 residues. J lost 6 bases, V lost 7 bases, and 8 bases had no gene match. The CDR3 bases are TGTGCCAGCAATATGGACAGGACCCATGGCTACACCTTC. It encodes CASNMDRTHGYTF.

This sequence joins TRBV27 and TRBJ1-1; a weak D match, TRBD1 (6 bases). Germline CDR1 and CDR2: MNHEY and SMNVEV (reference sequence). The ends were cut back, 2 bases at V and 3 bases at J, with 10 bases in the middle. The CDR3 runs to 14 residues. The chain's CDR3 is CASSLLGADTEAFF. The CDR3, as DNA: TGTGCCAGCAGTTTACTGGGGGCGGACACTGAAGCTTTCTTT.

The J gene is TRBJ2-5, the V gene TRBV7-2; possibly TRBD1 or TRBD2 for D (7 bases each). The length of the CDR3 is 15 residues. The V gene lost 5 bases and the J gene lost 7 bases, with 20 bases spanning the gap. Germline values: CDR1 SGHTA, CDR2 FQGNSA. The CDR3 DNA reads as TGTGCCAGCAGCCCCAAGGGGGCCTGGGGGGGGACCCAGTACTTC. Amino acids: CASSPKGAWGGTQYF.

This clonotype was detected ten times or more. This chain joins TRBV19 and TRBJ1-2, with TRBD1 identical over 10 bases. The CDR3 runs 15 residues. From germline, CDR1 is LNHDA and CDR2 SQIVND (reference sequence). Losses at the gene ends were 7 bases for V and 5 bases for J; bases not matched to a gene: 10. The chain's CDR3 is CASTPGQGSGYGYTF. The CDR3 DNA follows: TGTGCCAGTACCCCGGGACAGGGGTCAGGGTATGGCTACACCTTC.

This chain joins TRBV29-1 and TRBJ2-7, with 7 bases identical to TRBD1. J gave up 3 bases and V 3 bases, and 11 bases lay outside the gene matches. The V gene's germline CDR1 is SQVTM and CDR2 ANQGSEA. This CDR3 comprises 15 residues. The CDR3 sequence is CSVEKTGTHGYEQYF. CDR3 sequence (DNA): TGCAGCGTTGAGAAGACAGGGACCCATGGCTACGAGCAGTACTTC.

This clonotype came up a few times. The gene calls are TRBV7-2 and TRBJ1-3, with D perhaps matching TRBD1 (5 bases). V shed 3 bases and J shed 0 bases, with 12 bases lying between them. Germline V gene lookup returns CDR1 SGHTA and CDR2 FQGNSA. The CDR3 is 16 amino acids. DNA of the CDR3: TGTGCCAGCAGCTTGGCCGGGACCTACTCTGGAAACACCATATATTTT. As protein: CASSLAGTYSGNTIYF.

The chain is built from TRBV7-9 and TRBJ1-5; D remains unclear. V lost 1 base and J 7 bases, leaving 8 bases between the germline ends. Per the germline V gene, CDR1 is SEHNR and CDR2 is FQNEAQ (reference sequence). The CDR3 has 13 amino acids. The CDR3 sequence is CASSLVGKQPQHF. The CDR3 DNA is TGTGCCAGCAGCTTAGTGGGGAAGCAGCCCCAGCATTTT.

In this sample, this clonotype turned up many times. The chain has TRBV25-1 and TRBJ2-7; tentative D call: TRBD2 (5 bases). Germline V gives CDR1 MGHDK, CDR2 SYGVNS. V gave up 5 bases and J gave up 2 bases, with 13 bases separating them. The CDR3 runs to 14 residues. DNA for the CDR3: TGTGCCAGCAGTCTACGGGATAGCCCCTACGAGCAGTACTTC. Encoded protein: CASSLRDSPYEQYF.

This chain joins TRBV10-3 and TRBJ1-5, with 11 bases fitting TRBD1. CDR3 length: 14 residues. The J segment lost 4 bases and the V segment lost 7 bases, leaving 3 bases of the junction unmatched. Germline CDR1 is ENHRY and CDR2 is SYGVKD. The CDR3 loop reads CAITGQGANQPQHF. The CDR3 DNA reads TGTGCCATCACCGGACAGGGGGCGAATCAGCCCCAGCATTTT.

In regard to this clonotype: A much more abundant neighbour one base away suggests this may be a read error. The CDR3 DNA is TGCGCCAGCAGCGGGACAGGGGAGAATGGCTACACCTTC. Its protein is CASSGTGENGYTF. The V and J genes are TRBV4-1 and TRBJ1-2, with TRBD1 matching over 10 bases. Germline V gene lookup returns CDR1 MGHRA and CDR2 YSYEKL. Trimming removed 5 bases from V and 6 bases from J; junction bases left unmatched: 3. The CDR3 runs to 13 residues.

This clonotype was observed at least ten times. The chain employs TRBV6-1 and TRBJ1-1, with D uncertain. Trimming took off 1 base at V and 1 base at J, with 4 bases between the two ends. The V gene's germline CDR1 is MNHNS and CDR2 SASEGT. The CDR3 runs 13 residues. Here the CDR3 reads CASSEVWNTEAFF. The CDR3 coding sequence is TGTGCCAGCAGTGAAGTGTGGAACACTGAAGCTTTCTTT.

In the case of this clonotype: Given a much more abundant clone one base away, this may be a read error. Written as DNA, the CDR3 is TGTGCCATCAGGTCGGACAGATACTATGGCTACACCTTC. Protein sequence: CAIRSDRYYGYTF. The V and J genes are TRBV10-3 and TRBJ1-2; tentative D call: TRBD1 (6 bases). V lost 6 bases, J lost 3 bases, and 11 bases lay in between. Germline CDR1 ENHRY, CDR2 SYGVKD. The CDR3 totals 13 residues.

The chain combines TRBV6-5 with TRBJ2-5, with 10 bases fitting TRBD1. V was clipped by 2 bases and J by 5 bases; unmatched bases: 8. The CDR3 covers 16 residues. From germline, CDR1 is MNHEY and CDR2 SVGAGI. The CDR3: CASSYTPGQGQETQYF. The CDR3 nucleotides read TGTGCCAGCAGTTACACCCCGGGACAGGGGCAGGAGACCCAGTACTTC.

The chain joins TRBV6-5 to TRBJ1-6, with a tentative D call TRBD1 (6 bases). The V gene lost 0 bases and the J gene lost 9 bases, with 12 bases spanning the gap. Germline CDR1 is MNHEY and CDR2 is SVGAGI. The CDR3 contains 15 residues. In nucleotides, the CDR3 is TGTGCCAGCAGTTACTCGGGCGGGGGCAGTTCACCCCTCCACTTT. As protein: CASSYSGGGSSPLHF.

The rearrangement uses TRBV5-1 and TRBJ1-1; D gene unclear. In germline, CDR1 is SGHRS, CDR2 YFSETQ. V was pared by 0 bases and J by 4 bases, with 13 bases between. The CDR3 consists of 15 residues. CDR3 bases: TGCGCCAGCAGCTTGGCATCGGGCTCCGGCACTGAAGCTTTCTTT. The encoded protein is CASSLASGSGTEAFF.

For this clonotype: A read error is possible here, since a much larger clone lies one base away. The V call is TRBV2, the J call TRBJ1-2; no firm D call. Germline V gene sequence: CDR1 SNHLY, CDR2 FYNNEI. The CDR3 spans 12 residues. Trimming pared 6 bases from V and 7 bases from J, leaving 12 bases between. The CDR3 spells CASRENLAGYTF. CDR3 in DNA: TGTGCCAGCAGGGAAAATCTGGCTGGCTACACCTTC. The full variable domain, with the rest looked up from reference TRBV2 and TRBJ1-2, is EPEVTQTPSHQVTQMGQEVILRCVPISNHLYFYWYRQILGQKVEFLVSFYNNEISEKSEIFDDQFSVERPDGSNFTLKIRSTKLEDSAMYFCASRENLAGYTFGSGTRLTVV.

The table lists this clonotype with a count of one. The chain links TRBV7-9 to TRBJ2-1, with 9 bases lining up with TRBD2. Looked up from germline, CDR1 is SEHNR and CDR2 is FQNEAQ (reference sequence). The CDR3 sequence is 14 residues long. Trimming at V came to 3 bases and at J to 8 bases, leaving 5 bases not matched to a gene. The CDR3 DNA reads as TGTGCCAGCAGCTTTGAGATAGCGGGAGATGAGCAGTTCTTC. Its translation: CASSFEIAGDEQFF.

The chain carries TRBV9 and TRBJ1-1; perhaps TRBD1 as D (5 bases). The CDR3 runs 15 residues. Trimming removed 0 bases at V and 3 bases at J, with 12 bases between. From germline, CDR1 is SGDLS and CDR2 YYNGEE. The CDR3 is CASSVGGEEDTEAFF. Written as DNA, the CDR3 is TGTGCCAGCAGCGTAGGAGGGGAGGAGGACACTGAAGCTTTCTTT.

This clonotype was counted only a few times. The rearrangement joins TRBV20-1 to TRBJ2-7; D is possibly TRBD1 or TRBD2 (6 bases each). Deletions cut 3 bases from V and 2 bases from J, with 8 bases between. Germline lookup yields CDR1 DFQATT and CDR2 SNEGSKA (reference sequence). There are 12 residues in the CDR3. CDR3 in amino acids: CSARGGPYEQYF. The CDR3 nucleotides read TGCAGTGCTAGGGGGGGCCCCTACGAGCAGTACTTC.

The sample holds a few counts of this clonotype. The gene calls are TRBV20-1 and TRBJ2-7; 9 bases align to TRBD2. V gave up 4 bases and J gave up 6 bases; unmatched junction bases: 13. Germline CDR1 is DFQATT and CDR2 is SNEGSKA (reference sequence). The CDR3 sequence is 15 residues long. CDR3 coding DNA: TGCAGTGCTACCACGGGGGGCGGGGGGGTTGGCGAGCAGTACTTC. Its translation: CSATTGGGGVGEQYF.